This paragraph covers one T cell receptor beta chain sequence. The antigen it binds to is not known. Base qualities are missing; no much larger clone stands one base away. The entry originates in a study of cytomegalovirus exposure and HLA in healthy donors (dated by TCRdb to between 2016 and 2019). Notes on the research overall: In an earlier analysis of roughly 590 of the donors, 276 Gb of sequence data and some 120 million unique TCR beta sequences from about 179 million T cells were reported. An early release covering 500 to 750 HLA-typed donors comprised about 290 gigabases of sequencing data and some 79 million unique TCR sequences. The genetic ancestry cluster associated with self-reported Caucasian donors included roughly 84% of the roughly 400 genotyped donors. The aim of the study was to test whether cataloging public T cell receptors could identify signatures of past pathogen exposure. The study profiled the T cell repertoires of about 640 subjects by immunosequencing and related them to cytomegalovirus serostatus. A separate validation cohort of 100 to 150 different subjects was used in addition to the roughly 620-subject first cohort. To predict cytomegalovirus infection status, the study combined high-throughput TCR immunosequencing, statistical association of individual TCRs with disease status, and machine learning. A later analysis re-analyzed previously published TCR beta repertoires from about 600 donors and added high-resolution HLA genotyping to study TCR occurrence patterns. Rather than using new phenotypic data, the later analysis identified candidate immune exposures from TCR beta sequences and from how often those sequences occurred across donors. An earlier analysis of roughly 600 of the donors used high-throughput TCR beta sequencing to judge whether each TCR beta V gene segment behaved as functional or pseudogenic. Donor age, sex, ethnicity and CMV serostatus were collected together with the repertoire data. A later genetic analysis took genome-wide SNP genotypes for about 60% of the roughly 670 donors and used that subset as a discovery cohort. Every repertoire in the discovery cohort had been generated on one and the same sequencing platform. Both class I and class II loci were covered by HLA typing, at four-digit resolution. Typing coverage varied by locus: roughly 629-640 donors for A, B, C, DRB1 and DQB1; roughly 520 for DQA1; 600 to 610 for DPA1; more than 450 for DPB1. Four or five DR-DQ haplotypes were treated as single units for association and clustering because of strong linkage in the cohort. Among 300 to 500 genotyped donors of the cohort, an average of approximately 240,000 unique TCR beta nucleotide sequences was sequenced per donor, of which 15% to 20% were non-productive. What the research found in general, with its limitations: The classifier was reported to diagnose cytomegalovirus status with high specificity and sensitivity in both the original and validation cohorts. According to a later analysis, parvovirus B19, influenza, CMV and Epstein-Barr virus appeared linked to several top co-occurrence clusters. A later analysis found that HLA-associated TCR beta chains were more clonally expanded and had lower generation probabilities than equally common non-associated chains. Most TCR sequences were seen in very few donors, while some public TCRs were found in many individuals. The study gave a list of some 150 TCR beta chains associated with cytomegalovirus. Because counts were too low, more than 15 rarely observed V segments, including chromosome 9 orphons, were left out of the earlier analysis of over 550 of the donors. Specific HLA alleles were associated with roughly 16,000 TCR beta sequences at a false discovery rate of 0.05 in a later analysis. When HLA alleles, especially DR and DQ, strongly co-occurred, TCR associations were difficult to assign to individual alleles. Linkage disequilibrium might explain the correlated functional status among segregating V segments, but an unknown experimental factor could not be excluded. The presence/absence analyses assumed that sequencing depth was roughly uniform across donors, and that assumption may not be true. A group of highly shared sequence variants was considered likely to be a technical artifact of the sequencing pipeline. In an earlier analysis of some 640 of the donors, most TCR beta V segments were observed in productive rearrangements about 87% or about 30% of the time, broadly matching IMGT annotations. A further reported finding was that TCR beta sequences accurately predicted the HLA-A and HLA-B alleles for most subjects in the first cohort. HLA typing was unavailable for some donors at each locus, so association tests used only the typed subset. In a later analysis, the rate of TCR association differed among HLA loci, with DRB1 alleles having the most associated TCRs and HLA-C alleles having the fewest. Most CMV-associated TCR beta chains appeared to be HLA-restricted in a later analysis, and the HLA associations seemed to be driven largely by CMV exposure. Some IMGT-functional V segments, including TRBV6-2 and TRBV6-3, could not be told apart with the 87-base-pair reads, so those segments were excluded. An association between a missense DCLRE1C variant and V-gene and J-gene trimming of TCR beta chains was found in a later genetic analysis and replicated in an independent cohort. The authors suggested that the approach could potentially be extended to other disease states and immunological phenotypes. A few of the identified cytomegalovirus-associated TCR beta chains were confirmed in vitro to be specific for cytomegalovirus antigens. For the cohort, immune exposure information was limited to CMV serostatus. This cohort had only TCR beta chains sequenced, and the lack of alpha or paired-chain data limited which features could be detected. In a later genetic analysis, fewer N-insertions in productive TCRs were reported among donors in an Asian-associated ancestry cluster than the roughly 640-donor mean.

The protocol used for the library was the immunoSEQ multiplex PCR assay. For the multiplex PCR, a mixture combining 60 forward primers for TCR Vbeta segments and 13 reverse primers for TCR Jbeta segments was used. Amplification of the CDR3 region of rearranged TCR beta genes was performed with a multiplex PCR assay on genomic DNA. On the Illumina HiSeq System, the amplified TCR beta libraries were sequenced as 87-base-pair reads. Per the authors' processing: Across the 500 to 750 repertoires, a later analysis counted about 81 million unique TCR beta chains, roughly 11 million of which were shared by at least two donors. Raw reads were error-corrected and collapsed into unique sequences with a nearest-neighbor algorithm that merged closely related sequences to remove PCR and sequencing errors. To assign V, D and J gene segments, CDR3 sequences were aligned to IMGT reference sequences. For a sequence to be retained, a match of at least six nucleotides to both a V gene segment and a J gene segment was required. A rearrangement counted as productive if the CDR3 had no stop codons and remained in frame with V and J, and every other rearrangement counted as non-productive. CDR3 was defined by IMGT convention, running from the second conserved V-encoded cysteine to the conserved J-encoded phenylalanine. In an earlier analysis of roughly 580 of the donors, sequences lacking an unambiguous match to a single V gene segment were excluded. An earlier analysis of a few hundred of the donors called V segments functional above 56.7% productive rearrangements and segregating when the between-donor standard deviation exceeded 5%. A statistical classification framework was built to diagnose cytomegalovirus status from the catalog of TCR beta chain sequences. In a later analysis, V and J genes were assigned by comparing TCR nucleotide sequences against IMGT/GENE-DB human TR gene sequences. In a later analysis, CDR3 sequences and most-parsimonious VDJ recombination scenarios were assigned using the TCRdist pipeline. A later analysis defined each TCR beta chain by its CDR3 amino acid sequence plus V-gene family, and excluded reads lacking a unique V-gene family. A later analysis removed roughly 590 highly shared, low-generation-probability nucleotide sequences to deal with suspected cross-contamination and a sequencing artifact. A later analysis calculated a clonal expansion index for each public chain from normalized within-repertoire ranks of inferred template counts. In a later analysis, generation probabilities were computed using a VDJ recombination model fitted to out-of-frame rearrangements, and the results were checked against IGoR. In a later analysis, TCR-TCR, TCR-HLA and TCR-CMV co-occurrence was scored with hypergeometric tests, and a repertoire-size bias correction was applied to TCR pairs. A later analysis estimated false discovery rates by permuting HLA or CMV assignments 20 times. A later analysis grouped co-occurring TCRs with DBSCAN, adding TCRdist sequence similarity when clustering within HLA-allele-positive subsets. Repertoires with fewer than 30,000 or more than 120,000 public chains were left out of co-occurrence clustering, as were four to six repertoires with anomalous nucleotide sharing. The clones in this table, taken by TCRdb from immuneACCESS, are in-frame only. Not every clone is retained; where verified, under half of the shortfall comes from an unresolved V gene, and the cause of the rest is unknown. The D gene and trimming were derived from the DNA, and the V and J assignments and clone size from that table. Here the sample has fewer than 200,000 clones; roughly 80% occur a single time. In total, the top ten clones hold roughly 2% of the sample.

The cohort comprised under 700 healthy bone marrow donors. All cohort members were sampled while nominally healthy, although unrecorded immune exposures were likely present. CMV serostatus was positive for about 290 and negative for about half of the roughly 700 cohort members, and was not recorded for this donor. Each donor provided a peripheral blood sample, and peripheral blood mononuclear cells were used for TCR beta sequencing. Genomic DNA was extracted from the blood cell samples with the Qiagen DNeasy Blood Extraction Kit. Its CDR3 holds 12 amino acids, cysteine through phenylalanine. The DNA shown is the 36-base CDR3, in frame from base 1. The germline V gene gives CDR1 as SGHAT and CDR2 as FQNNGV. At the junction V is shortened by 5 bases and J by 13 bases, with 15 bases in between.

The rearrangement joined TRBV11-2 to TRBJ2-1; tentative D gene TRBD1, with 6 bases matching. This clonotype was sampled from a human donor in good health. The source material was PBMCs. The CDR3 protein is CASSQDRGSQFF. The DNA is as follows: TGTGCCAGCAGCCAGGACAGAGGGAGCCAGTTCTTC.